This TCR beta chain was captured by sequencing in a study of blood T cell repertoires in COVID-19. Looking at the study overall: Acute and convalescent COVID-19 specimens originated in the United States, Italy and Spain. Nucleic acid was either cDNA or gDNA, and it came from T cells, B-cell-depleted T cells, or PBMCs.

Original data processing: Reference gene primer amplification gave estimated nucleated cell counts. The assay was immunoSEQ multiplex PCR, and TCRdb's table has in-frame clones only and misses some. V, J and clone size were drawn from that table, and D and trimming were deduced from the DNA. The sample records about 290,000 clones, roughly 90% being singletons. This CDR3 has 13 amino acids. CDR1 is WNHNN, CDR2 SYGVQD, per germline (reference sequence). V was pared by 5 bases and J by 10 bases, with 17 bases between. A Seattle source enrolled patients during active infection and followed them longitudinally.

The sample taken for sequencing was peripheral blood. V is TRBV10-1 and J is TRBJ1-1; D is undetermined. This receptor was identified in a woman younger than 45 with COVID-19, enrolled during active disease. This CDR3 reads CASSPAVAGSAFF. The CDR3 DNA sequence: TGCGCCAGCAGTCCAGCCGTCGCGGGGTCAGCTTTCTTT.